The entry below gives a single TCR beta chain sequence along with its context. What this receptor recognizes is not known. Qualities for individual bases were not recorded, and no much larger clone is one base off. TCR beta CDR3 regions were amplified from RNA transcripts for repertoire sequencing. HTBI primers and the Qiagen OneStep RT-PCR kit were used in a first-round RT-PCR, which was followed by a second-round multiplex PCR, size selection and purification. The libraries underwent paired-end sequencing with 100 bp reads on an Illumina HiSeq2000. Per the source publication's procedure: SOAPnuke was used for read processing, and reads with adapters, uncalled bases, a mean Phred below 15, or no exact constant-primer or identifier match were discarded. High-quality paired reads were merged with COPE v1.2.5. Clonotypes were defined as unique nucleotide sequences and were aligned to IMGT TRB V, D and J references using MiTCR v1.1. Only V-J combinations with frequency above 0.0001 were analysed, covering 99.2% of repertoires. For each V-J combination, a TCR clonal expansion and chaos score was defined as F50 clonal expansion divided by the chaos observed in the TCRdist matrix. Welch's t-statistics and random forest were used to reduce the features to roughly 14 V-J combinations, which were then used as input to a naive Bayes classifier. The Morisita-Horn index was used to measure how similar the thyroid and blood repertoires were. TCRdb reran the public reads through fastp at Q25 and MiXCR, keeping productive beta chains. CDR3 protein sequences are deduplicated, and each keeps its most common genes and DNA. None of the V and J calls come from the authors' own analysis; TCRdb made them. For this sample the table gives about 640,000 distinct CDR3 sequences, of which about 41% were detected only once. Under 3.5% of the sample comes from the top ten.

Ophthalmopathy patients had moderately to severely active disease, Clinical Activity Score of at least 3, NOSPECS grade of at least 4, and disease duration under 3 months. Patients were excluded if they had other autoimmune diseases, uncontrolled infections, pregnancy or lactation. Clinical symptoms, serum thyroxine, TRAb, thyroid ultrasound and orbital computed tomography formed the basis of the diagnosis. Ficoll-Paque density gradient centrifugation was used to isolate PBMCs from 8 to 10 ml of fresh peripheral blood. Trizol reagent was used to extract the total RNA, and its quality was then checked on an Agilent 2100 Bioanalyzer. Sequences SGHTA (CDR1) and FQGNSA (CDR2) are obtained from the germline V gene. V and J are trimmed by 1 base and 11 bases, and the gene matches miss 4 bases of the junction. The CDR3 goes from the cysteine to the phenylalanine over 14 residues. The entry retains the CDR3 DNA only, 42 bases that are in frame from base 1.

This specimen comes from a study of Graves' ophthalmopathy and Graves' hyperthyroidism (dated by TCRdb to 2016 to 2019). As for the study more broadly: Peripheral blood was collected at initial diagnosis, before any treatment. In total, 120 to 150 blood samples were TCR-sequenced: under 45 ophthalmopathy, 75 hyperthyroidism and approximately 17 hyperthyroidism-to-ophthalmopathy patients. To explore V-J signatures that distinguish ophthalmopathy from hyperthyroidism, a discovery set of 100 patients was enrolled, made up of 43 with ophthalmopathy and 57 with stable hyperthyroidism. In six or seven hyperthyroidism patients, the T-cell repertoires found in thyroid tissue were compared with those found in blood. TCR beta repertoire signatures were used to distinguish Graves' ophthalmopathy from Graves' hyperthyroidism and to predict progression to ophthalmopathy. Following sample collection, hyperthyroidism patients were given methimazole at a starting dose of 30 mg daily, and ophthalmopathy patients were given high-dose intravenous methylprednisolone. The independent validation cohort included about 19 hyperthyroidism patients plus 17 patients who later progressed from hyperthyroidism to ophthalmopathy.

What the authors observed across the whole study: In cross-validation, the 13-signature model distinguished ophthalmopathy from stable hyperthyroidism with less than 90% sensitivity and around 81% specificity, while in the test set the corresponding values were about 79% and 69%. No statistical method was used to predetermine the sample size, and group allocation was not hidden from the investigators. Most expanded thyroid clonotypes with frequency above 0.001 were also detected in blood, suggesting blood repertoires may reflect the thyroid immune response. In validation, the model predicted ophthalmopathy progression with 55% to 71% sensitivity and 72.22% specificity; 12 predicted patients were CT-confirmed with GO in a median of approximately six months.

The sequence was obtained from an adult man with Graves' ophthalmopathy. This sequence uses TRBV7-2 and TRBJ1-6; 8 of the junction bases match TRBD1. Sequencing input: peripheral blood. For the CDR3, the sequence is CASSLGTGSPPLHF. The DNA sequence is TGTGCCAGCAGCTTAGGGACAGGGAGTCCACCCCTCCACTTT.